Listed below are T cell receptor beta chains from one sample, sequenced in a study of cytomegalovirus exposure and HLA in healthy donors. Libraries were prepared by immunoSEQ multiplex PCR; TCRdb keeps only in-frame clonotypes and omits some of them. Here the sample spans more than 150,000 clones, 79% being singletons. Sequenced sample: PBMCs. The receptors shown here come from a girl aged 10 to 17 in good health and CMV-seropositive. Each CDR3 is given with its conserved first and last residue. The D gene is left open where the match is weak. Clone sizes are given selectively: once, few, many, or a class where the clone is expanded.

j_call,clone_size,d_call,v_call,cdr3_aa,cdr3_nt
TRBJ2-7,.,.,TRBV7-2,CASSLDSPYEQYF,TGTGCCAGCAGCTTAGACTCCCCCTACGAGCAGTACTTC
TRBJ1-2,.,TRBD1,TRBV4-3,CASSPTDRGNYGYTF,TGCGCCAGCAGCCCCACGGACAGGGGTAACTATGGCTACACCTTC
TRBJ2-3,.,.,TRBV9,CASSAYVGTDTQYF,TGTGCCAGCAGCGCCTACGTTGGCACAGATACGCAGTATTTT
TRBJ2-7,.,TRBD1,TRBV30,CAWGDSRYEQYF,TGTGCCTGGGGGGACAGCCGATACGAGCAGTACTTC
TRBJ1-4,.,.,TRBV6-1,CASRVSGNEKLFF,TGTGCCAGCAGGGTGTCGGGGAATGAAAAACTGTTTTTT
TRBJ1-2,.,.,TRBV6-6,CASSYSSSNYGYTF,TGTGCCAGCAGTTACTCGAGCTCTAACTATGGCTACACCTTC
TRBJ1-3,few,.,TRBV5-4,CASSFGDTIYF,TGTGCCAGCAGCTTCGGAGACACCATATATTTT
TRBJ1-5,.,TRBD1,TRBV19,CASSTATGGIQPQHF,TGTGCCAGTAGCACCGCGACAGGGGGAATTCAGCCCCAGCATTTT
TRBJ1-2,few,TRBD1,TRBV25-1,CASSEWVQGALGYTF,TGTGCCAGCAGTGAATGGGTACAGGGGGCTTTGGGCTACACCTTC
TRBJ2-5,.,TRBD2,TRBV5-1,CASSLGASGGMETQYF,TGCGCCAGCAGCTTAGGGGCTAGCGGGGGTATGGAGACCCAGTACTTC
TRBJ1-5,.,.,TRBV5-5,CASSLSGGNQPQHF,TGTGCCAGCAGCTTGTCGGGAGGGAATCAGCCCCAGCATTTT
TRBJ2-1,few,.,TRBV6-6,CASSLGRYQPNEQFF,TGTGCCAGCAGCTTGGGGCGATACCAGCCAAATGAGCAGTTCTTC
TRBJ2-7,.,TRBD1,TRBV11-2,CASRPSPHSDRAYEQYF,TGTGCCAGCAGACCAAGCCCTCATTCCGACAGGGCCTACGAGCAGTACTTC
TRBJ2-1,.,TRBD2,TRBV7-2,CASSLAGRAGGQEQFF,TGTGCCAGCAGCTTAGCGGGGCGGGCGGGGGGGCAAGAGCAGTTCTTC
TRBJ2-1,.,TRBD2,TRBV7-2,CASSLGSSGGMEQFF,TGTGCCAGCAGCTTAGGCTCTAGCGGGGGTATGGAGCAGTTCTTC
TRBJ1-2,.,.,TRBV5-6,CASSLLRGYGYTF,TGTGCCAGCAGCTTGCTGAGAGGCTATGGCTACACCTTC
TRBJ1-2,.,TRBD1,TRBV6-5,CASSYDRANYGYTF,TGTGCCAGCAGTTACGACAGGGCTAACTATGGCTACACCTTC
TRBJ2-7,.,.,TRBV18,CASSPATREQYF,TGTGCCAGCTCACCAGCGACACGGGAGCAGTACTTC
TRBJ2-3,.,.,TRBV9,CASSVAVSTDTQYF,TGTGCCAGCAGCGTAGCAGTAAGCACAGATACGCAGTATTTT
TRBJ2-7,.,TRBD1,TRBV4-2,CASSLGTGYDSYEQYF,TGTGCCAGCAGCCTCGGGACAGGGTATGATTCCTACGAGCAGTACTTC
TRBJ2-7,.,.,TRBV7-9,CASSGGTRTGDEQYF,TGTGCCAGCAGCGGAGGGACTAGGACAGGGGACGAGCAGTACTTC
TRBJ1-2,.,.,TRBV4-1,CASSQERTGLNYGYTF,TGCGCCAGCAGCCAAGAGAGAACAGGCTTAAACTATGGCTACACCTTC
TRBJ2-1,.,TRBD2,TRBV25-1,CASRDTSGGPNYNEQFF,TGTGCCAGCAGGGACACTAGCGGGGGCCCTAATTACAATGAGCAGTTCTTC
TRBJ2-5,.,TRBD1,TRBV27,CASSLTGPQETQYF,TGTGCCAGCAGCCTGACAGGGCCACAAGAGACCCAGTACTTC
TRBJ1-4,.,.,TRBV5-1,CASWPGTTGGKLFF,TGCGCCAGCTGGCCTGGGACAACCGGAGGAAAACTGTTTTTT
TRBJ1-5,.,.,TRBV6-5,CASSYSRYSNQPQHF,TGTGCCAGCAGTTACTCGAGATATAGCAATCAGCCCCAGCATTTT
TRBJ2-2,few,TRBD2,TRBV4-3,CASSQGVAGGPWTGELFF,TGCGCCAGCAGCCAAGGGGTAGCGGGGGGGCCATGGACCGGGGAGCTGTTTTTT
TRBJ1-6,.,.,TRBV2,CASGHLEGNSPLHF,TGTGCCAGCGGTCACCTCGAGGGTAATTCACCCCTCCACTTT
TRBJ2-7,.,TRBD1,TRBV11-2,CASRTGPYEQYF,TGTGCCAGCCGGACAGGCCCCTACGAGCAGTACTTC
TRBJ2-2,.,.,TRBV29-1,CSSRGGDTGELFF,TGCAGCTCCCGCGGAGGGGACACCGGGGAGCTGTTTTTT
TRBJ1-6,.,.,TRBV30,CAWSSSGVNSPLHF,TGTGCCTGGAGTTCCTCGGGTGTTAATTCACCCCTCCACTTT
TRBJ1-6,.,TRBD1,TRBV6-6,CASSYSDRVGSPLHF,TGTGCCAGCAGTTACTCGGACAGGGTCGGTTCACCCCTCCACTTT
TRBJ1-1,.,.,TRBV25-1,CASSALQSSEAFF,TGTGCCAGCAGTGCTTTACAGTCCTCTGAAGCTTTCTTT
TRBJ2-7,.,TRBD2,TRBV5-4,CASETSGGHASYEQYF,TGTGCCTCAGAGACTAGCGGGGGCCACGCCTCCTACGAGCAGTACTTC
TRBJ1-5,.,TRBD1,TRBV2,CASSEARGANQPQHF,TGTGCCAGCAGTGAGGCCAGGGGGGCAAATCAGCCCCAGCATTTT
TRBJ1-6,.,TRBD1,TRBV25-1,CASREDRGRIDSPLHF,TGTGCCAGCAGGGAAGACAGGGGGCGCATTGATTCGCCCCTCCACTTT
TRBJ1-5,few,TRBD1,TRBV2,CASNLDRGGDQPQHF,TGTGCCAGCAATTTGGACAGGGGGGGCGATCAGCCCCAGCATTTT
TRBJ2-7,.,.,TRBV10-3,CAISAGTGSYEQYF,TGTGCCATCAGTGCCGGGACTGGGTCCTACGAGCAGTACTTC
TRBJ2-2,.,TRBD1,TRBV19,CASSKGQGRWTGELFF,TGTGCCAGTAGTAAGGGACAGGGGAGATGGACCGGGGAGCTGTTTTTT
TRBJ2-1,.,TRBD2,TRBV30,CAWSWGGFEYEQFF,TGTGCCTGGAGTTGGGGGGGTTTTGAATATGAGCAGTTCTTC
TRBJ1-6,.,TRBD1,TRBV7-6,CASSSRDSNSPLHF,TGTGCCAGCAGTTCCCGGGACAGTAATTCACCCCTCCACTTT
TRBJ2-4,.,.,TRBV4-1,CASSGGSGAKNIQYF,TGCGCCAGCAGCGGAGGGTCTGGGGCCAAAAACATTCAGTACTTC
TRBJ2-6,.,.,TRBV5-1,CASSLSGLSGANVLTF,TGCGCCAGCAGCTTGAGTGGGCTCTCTGGGGCCAACGTCCTGACTTTC
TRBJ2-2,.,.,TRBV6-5,CASSYSTTNTGELFF,TGTGCCAGCAGTTACTCGACAACCAACACCGGGGAGCTGTTTTTT
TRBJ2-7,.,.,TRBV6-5,CASSRQGTYEQYF,TGTGCCAGCAGCCGCCAGGGGACCTACGAGCAGTACTTC
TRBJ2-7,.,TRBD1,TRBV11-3,CASSPGNRGSTEQYF,TGTGCCAGCAGCCCCGGGAACAGGGGGTCCACCGAGCAGTACTTC
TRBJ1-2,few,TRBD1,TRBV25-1,CASSAPGQGFRYTF,TGTGCCAGCAGTGCCCCGGGACAGGGGTTTCGCTACACCTTC
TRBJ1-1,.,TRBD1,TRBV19,CASSIQGGTEAFF,TGTGCCAGTAGTATTCAGGGGGGCACTGAAGCTTTCTTT
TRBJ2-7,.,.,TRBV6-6,CASSPSGYEQYF,TGTGCCAGCAGCCCCTCCGGTTACGAGCAGTACTTC
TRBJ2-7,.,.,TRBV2,CASGGGQGWEQYF,TGTGCCAGCGGGGGGGGGCAGGGATGGGAGCAGTACTTC
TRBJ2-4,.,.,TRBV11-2,CASSLGGLGQYF,TGTGCCAGCAGCTTAGGGGGGCTTGGTCAGTACTTC
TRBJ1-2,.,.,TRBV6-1,CASSEARGAGYGYTF,TGTGCCAGCAGTGAAGCGCGGGGCGCTGGCTATGGCTACACCTTC
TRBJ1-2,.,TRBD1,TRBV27,CASSTGGPNYGYTF,TGTGCCAGCAGCACAGGGGGCCCAAACTATGGCTACACCTTC
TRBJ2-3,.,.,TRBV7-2,CASSFLGVADTQYF,TGTGCCAGCAGCTTCTTAGGGGTCGCAGATACGCAGTATTTT